A single sample gave rise to the 11 T cell receptor beta chains below, sequenced in a study of blood T cells in healthy people across ages. PCR was performed a second time for about 7 to 12 cycles using a sample-barcoded 5' primer and a J-beta primer mix. TCRdb passed the 5' RACE reads through MiXCR, listing each CDR3 protein once. The repertoire consists of about 750,000 distinct CDR3 sequences, with approximately 53% occurring once and the leading ten covering roughly 37%. The sequenced sample consisted of blood. These receptors were obtained from a man at least 80 years old in good health.

The rearrangement uses TRBV2 and TRBJ2-7; D ambiguous. The germline CDR1 and CDR2 sequences are SNHLY and FYNNEI. Deletions cut 4 bases from V and 0 bases from J, with 10 bases between. The CDR3 is 14 amino acids. CDR3: CASSGWLSSYEQYF. DNA for the CDR3: TGTGCCAGCAGTGGCTGGCTGTCCTCCTACGAGCAGTACTTC. Filled out from reference TRBV2 and TRBJ2-7, the complete variable domain reads EPEVTQTPSHQVTQMGQEVILRCVPISNHLYFYWYRQILGQKVEFLVSFYNNEISEKSEIFDDQFSVERPDGSNFTLKIRSTKLEDSAMYFCASSGWLSSYEQYFGPGTRLTVT.

CDR3 nucleotides: TGTGCCAGTAGAAGACCGGGACAGGGAATGGCGGGTGAGCAGTTCTTC. Translation: CASRRPGQGMAGEQFF. V usage is TRBV19 and J usage is TRBJ2-1, with TRBD1 identical over 9 bases. Looked up from germline, CDR1 is LNHDA and CDR2 is SQIVND (reference sequence). This CDR3 is 16 amino acids long. V gave up 6 bases and J gave up 9 bases; unmatched junction bases: 15.

The table lists this clonotype with a few counts. V usage is TRBV6-2 or TRBV6-3 and J usage is TRBJ2-1; D is unresolved. Germline CDR1 and CDR2: MNHEY and SVGEGT. This CDR3 spans 13 amino acids. V lost 3 bases, J lost 7 bases, and 10 bases lay in between. In DNA, the CDR3 is TGTGCCAGCAGTTATAGAAGGGTGAATGAGCAGTTCTTC. Protein sequence: CASSYRRVNEQFF.

This clonotype was seen once. The rearrangement links TRBV11-2 to TRBJ2-1, with D tentatively TRBD1 (6 bases). V was cut by 5 bases and J by 13 bases, with 18 bases left in between. Germline CDR1 reads SGHAT; CDR2 reads FQNNGV. This CDR3 has 13 amino acids. The CDR3 here is CASSARTEETQFF. The DNA for the CDR3 is TGTGCCAGCAGCGCACGGACAGAAGAGACCCAGTTCTTC.

V is TRBV10-3 and J is TRBJ2-7; the D gene is possibly TRBD1 (6 bases). Germline-derived CDR1 and CDR2 are ENHRY and SYGVKD. V was trimmed by 4 bases and J by 0 bases, leaving 19 bases between them. The CDR3 length is 17 residues. In nucleotides, the CDR3 is TGTGCCATCAGTGGGGAACTTGGACAGACCAACTCCTACGAGCAGTACTTC. As protein: CAISGELGQTNSYEQYF.

The gene calls are TRBV20-1 and TRBJ1-2; 7 bases are shared with TRBD1. The ends lost 4 bases at V and 7 bases at J; junction bases unmatched: 9. The CDR3 contains 13 residues. Per germline, CDR1 DFQATT and CDR2 SNEGSKA (reference sequence). The CDR3, as DNA: TGCAGTGCTATGGACAGGCGAGCGCGTGGCTACACCTTC. Translating it yields CSAMDRRARGYTF.

This rearrangement joins TRBV7-2 to TRBJ2-5; D call uncertain. Trimming shortened V by 0 bases and J by 11 bases, and 13 bases separated the two germline ends. The CDR3 extends over 13 amino acids. The germline CDR1 and CDR2 sequences are SGHTA and FQGNSA. CDR3 coding DNA: TGTGCCAGCAGCTTAGCTAACTACAATGAGCAGTACTTC. Residues: CASSLANYNEQYF.

The V and J genes are TRBV6-6 and TRBJ1-2, with 7 bases identical to TRBD1. V trimming: 6 bases; J trimming: 2 bases; junction bases outside the gene matches: 9. This CDR3 has 15 residues. Germline lookup yields CDR1 MNHNY and CDR2 SVGAGI (reference sequence). As DNA, the CDR3 is TGTGCCAGCAGCCCCGGCAAGGGACAGAACTATGGCTACACCTTC. It is translated as CASSPGKGQNYGYTF.

The chain uses TRBV27 and TRBJ2-4; 10 nucleotides align to TRBD2. The DNA end favors TRBJ2-7, so the J call may be wrong. This CDR3 has 16 residues. Germline V lookup: CDR1 MNHEY, CDR2 SMNVEV (reference sequence). In DNA form, the CDR3 reads TGTGCCAGCAGTTTATCGTCGCCTAGCGGGAGTATCGAGCAGTACTTC. This encodes CASSLSSPSGSIEQYF.

The genes are TRBV20-1 and TRBJ2-1; D unresolved. V was shortened by 0 bases and J by 1 base, with 13 bases between the two germline ends. CDR1 DFQATT and CDR2 SNEGSKA come from the germline V gene (reference sequence). The CDR3 totals 16 residues. The CDR3 loop reads CSARDPRRKSYNEQFF. CDR3 sequence (DNA): TGCAGTGCTAGAGATCCCCGGCGGAAATCCTACAATGAGCAGTTCTTC.

This sequence joins TRBV10-3 and TRBJ1-1, with 7 bases fitting TRBD1. Germline CDR1 reads ENHRY; CDR2 reads SYGVKD. CDR3 size: 14 residues. V was clipped by 10 bases and J by 2 bases; unmatched bases: 10. The CDR3 DNA reads as TGTGCCACCAGGGGGGGACAGCTCAACACTGAAGCTTTCTTT. It specifies CATRGGQLNTEAFF.